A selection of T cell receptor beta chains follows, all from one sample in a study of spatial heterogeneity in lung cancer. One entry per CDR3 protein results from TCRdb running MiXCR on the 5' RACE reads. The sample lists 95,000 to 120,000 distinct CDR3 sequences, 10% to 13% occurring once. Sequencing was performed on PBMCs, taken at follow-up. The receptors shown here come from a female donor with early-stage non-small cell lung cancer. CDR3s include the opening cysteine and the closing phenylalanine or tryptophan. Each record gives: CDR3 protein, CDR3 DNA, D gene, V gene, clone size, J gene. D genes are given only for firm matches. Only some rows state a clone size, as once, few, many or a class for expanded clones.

CDR3 protein: CASRPIGAPATEAFF
CDR3 DNA: TGCGCCAGCAGGCCAATAGGGGCCCCGGCGACTGAAGCTTTCTTT
D gene: NA
V gene: TRBV5-1
clone size: many
J gene: TRBJ1-1

CDR3 protein: CASSPPGLAGVHEQFF
CDR3 DNA: TGCGCCAGCAGTCCACCGGGACTAGCGGGAGTACATGAGCAGTTCTTC
D gene: TRBD2
V gene: TRBV5-1
clone size: NA
J gene: TRBJ2-1

CDR3 protein: CAISESLTAPNEKLFF
CDR3 DNA: TGTGCCATCAGTGAGTCTTTGACGGCCCCGAATGAAAAACTGTTTTTT
D gene: NA
V gene: TRBV10-3
clone size: few
J gene: TRBJ1-4

CDR3 protein: CASSFNRAGNTIYF
CDR3 DNA: TGTGCCAGCAGCTTTAACAGGGCTGGAAACACCATATATTTT
D gene: NA
V gene: TRBV7-2
clone size: few
J gene: TRBJ1-3

CDR3 protein: CASSYTGTINEQFF
CDR3 DNA: TGTGCCAGCAGTTACACCGGGACTATCAATGAGCAGTTCTTC
D gene: TRBD2
V gene: TRBV6-6
clone size: many
J gene: TRBJ2-1

CDR3 protein: CASNVWQETQYF
CDR3 DNA: TGTGCCAGCAATGTTTGGCAAGAGACCCAGTACTTC
D gene: NA
V gene: TRBV2
clone size: NA
J gene: TRBJ2-5

CDR3 protein: CASSPTLAGGHNEQFF
CDR3 DNA: TGTGCCAGCAGCCCCACCCTAGCGGGAGGTCACAATGAGCAGTTCTTC
D gene: TRBD2
V gene: TRBV6-2/TRBV6-3
clone size: many
J gene: TRBJ2-1

CDR3 protein: CASSPPFDRGLQETQYF
CDR3 DNA: TGTGCCAGCAGCCCACCGTTCGACAGGGGACTCCAAGAGACCCAGTACTTC
D gene: TRBD1
V gene: TRBV5-4
clone size: NA
J gene: TRBJ2-5

CDR3 protein: CASSGNGGIGEKLFF
CDR3 DNA: TGTGCCAGCTCAGGGAACGGGGGAATTGGCGAAAAACTGTTTTTT
D gene: NA
V gene: TRBV18
clone size: few
J gene: TRBJ1-4

CDR3 protein: CASQGYEPGYTF
CDR3 DNA: TGTGCCAGCCAAGGGTACGAACCGGGCTACACCTTC
D gene: NA
V gene: TRBV6-6
clone size: NA
J gene: TRBJ1-2

CDR3 protein: CSAGVNEQFF
CDR3 DNA: TGCTCGGCGGGAGTCAATGAGCAGTTCTTC
D gene: TRBD2
V gene: TRBV20-1
clone size: many
J gene: TRBJ2-1

CDR3 protein: CASRVGESPLHF
CDR3 DNA: TGTGCCAGCCGGGTAGGCGAATCACCCCTCCACTTT
D gene: NA
V gene: TRBV27
clone size: NA
J gene: TRBJ1-6

CDR3 protein: CASSPGRAGYNEQFF
CDR3 DNA: TGTGCCAGCAGCCCCGGAAGAGCGGGCTACAATGAGCAGTTCTTC
D gene: NA
V gene: TRBV6-6
clone size: NA
J gene: TRBJ2-1

CDR3 protein: CSVIPAGGNTEAFF
CDR3 DNA: TGCAGCGTTATTCCCGCAGGGGGGAACACTGAAGCTTTCTTT
D gene: TRBD1
V gene: TRBV29-1
clone size: many
J gene: TRBJ1-1

CDR3 protein: CSVDGSSYNEQFF
CDR3 DNA: TGCAGCGTTGATGGGAGCTCCTACAATGAGCAGTTCTTC
D gene: NA
V gene: TRBV29-1
clone size: few
J gene: TRBJ2-1

CDR3 protein: CASSLVQTYRGTEAFF
CDR3 DNA: TGTGCCAGCAGCTTAGTTCAGACCTACCGGGGCACTGAAGCTTTCTTT
D gene: NA
V gene: TRBV7-9
clone size: many
J gene: TRBJ1-1

CDR3 protein: CATSGWGETQYF
CDR3 DNA: TGTGCCACCAGTGGGTGGGGCGAGACCCAGTACTTC
D gene: NA
V gene: TRBV24-1
clone size: NA
J gene: TRBJ2-5